These T cell receptor beta chains were read from a single sample in a study of cytomegalovirus exposure and HLA in healthy donors. Profiled with immunoSEQ multiplex PCR; TCRdb holds only in-frame clones, not every one. Found here are approximately 150,000 clones, 76% of them singletons; the top ten hold around 1.9%. Sequenced: PBMCs. Receptors were obtained from a middle-aged man in good health and CMV-seronegative. The CDR3 runs from the conserved cysteine through the conserved F or W. The D gene is left open where the match is weak. Rows may omit the clone size; those that give it use once, few, many or a size class.

J gene	D gene	V gene	clone size	CDR3 protein	CDR3 DNA
TRBJ2-7	TRBD2	TRBV27	.	CASAGGTSYEQYF	TGTGCCAGCGCCGGGGGGACCTCCTACGAGCAGTACTTC
TRBJ1-2	TRBD1	TRBV7-2	.	CASSSTGQGSYGYTF	TGTGCCAGCAGCTCGACGGGACAGGGTTCCTATGGCTACACCTTC
TRBJ2-7	TRBD1	TRBV7-9	.	CASSLAGTGSYEQYF	TGTGCCAGCAGCTTAGCCGGGACAGGCTCCTACGAGCAGTACTTC
TRBJ1-1	.	TRBV30	.	CARGHIVNTEAFF	TGTGCCCGGGGACATATCGTGAACACTGAAGCTTTCTTT
TRBJ2-7	.	TRBV5-1	.	CASSLATGLPSEQYF	TGCGCCAGCAGCTTGGCGACGGGACTCCCCTCCGAGCAGTACTTC
TRBJ2-5	.	TRBV12-5	.	CASGLEETQYF	TGTGCTAGTGGTTTAGAGGAAACCCAGTACTTC
TRBJ2-1	TRBD2	TRBV18	few	CASSGLAGRYNEQFF	TGTGCCAGCTCAGGACTAGCGGGAAGGTACAATGAGCAGTTCTTC
TRBJ2-6	.	TRBV7-8	.	CASSLAGFGANGLTF	TGTGCCAGCAGCTTAGCCGGGTTTGGGGCCAACGGCCTGACTTTC
TRBJ1-6	.	TRBV11-3	.	CASSLVKGAPLHF	TGTGCCAGCAGCTTAGTTAAGGGAGCACCCCTCCACTTT
TRBJ1-6	TRBD1	TRBV15	.	CATSRAVGQSSYNSPLHF	TGTGCCACCAGCAGAGCCGTGGGACAGAGCTCCTATAATTCACCCCTCCACTTT
TRBJ2-5	TRBD2	TRBV6-1	.	CASSHTSGVQETQYF	TGTGCCAGCAGTCATACTAGCGGGGTGCAAGAGACCCAGTACTTC
TRBJ2-3	TRBD1	TRBV10-3	.	CAIRPGQGATDTQYF	TGTGCCATCAGGCCGGGACAGGGGGCTACAGATACGCAGTATTTT
TRBJ2-1	TRBD2	TRBV5-1	.	CASSSAALAGGVQNYNEQFF	TGCGCCAGCAGCTCGGCCGCACTAGCGGGGGGTGTTCAAAACTACAATGAGCAGTTCTTC
TRBJ2-3	.	TRBV4-1	.	CASSPTWPGSDKDTQYF	TGCGCCAGCAGCCCAACCTGGCCAGGATCGGATAAAGATACGCAGTATTTT
TRBJ1-3	.	TRBV7-2	.	CASSRQAFSGNTIYF	TGTGCCAGCAGCCGACAGGCCTTCTCTGGAAACACCATATATTTT
TRBJ1-1	.	TRBV28	.	CASSPLIDTEAFF	TGTGCCAGCAGTCCCCTGATAGACACTGAAGCTTTCTTT
TRBJ2-2	TRBD1	TRBV5-1	.	CASYQGANTGELFF	TGCGCCAGCTACCAGGGGGCTAACACCGGGGAGCTGTTTTTT
TRBJ2-2	.	TRBV19	.	CASTGTNTGELFF	TGTGCCAGTACAGGCACGAACACCGGGGAGCTGTTTTTT
TRBJ2-3	TRBD2	TRBV14	.	CASSLLAGGGDTQYF	TGTGCCAGCAGCCTGCTAGCGGGAGGTGGAGATACGCAGTATTTT
TRBJ2-7	.	TRBV7-9	few	CASSLVRSYEQYF	TGTGCCAGCAGCTTAGTTCGCAGCTACGAGCAGTACTTC
TRBJ2-6	.	TRBV11-2	.	CASSLYPGAGKSGANGLTF	TGTGCCAGCAGCTTATACCCAGGGGCCGGGAAGTCTGGGGCCAACGGCCTGACTTTC
TRBJ2-4	TRBD1	TRBV29-1	.	CSVGVTGAKNIQYF	TGCAGCGTCGGAGTGACAGGGGCCAAAAACATTCAGTACTTC
TRBJ2-7	TRBD2	TRBV7-6	.	CASSLGLAGVLYEQYF	TGTGCCAGCAGCTTAGGCCTAGCGGGAGTCCTTTACGAGCAGTACTTC
TRBJ1-5	.	TRBV6-1	.	CASSVGGSNQPQHF	TGTGCCAGCAGTGTGGGGGGTAGCAATCAGCCCCAGCATTTT
TRBJ1-4	.	TRBV5-6	.	CASSLGWGDEKLFF	TGTGCCAGCAGCTTGGGCTGGGGAGATGAAAAACTGTTTTTT
TRBJ2-3	TRBD2	TRBV6-5	few	CASSVLAGGSDTQYF	TGTGCCAGCAGCGTACTAGCGGGGGGGAGCGATACGCAGTATTTT
TRBJ1-3	TRBD1	TRBV4-2	once	CASSTVGGTGGAYTIYF	TGTGCCAGCAGCACCGTCGGCGGGACAGGGGGCGCCTACACCATATATTTT
TRBJ2-5	TRBD2	TRBV2	.	CASKREGETQYF	TGTGCCAGCAAGCGGGAGGGAGAGACCCAGTACTTC
TRBJ2-3	TRBD2	TRBV7-2	.	CASSPLGGGAPDTQYF	TGTGCCAGCAGCCCCTTGGGCGGGGGGGCCCCAGATACGCAGTATTTT
TRBJ1-1	TRBD1	TRBV7-9	few	CASSLRDRAFF	TGTGCCAGCAGCTTACGGGACAGGGCTTTCTTT
TRBJ2-6	TRBD1	TRBV7-9	.	CASSKQGSGANVLTF	TGTGCCAGCAGCAAACAGGGGTCTGGGGCCAACGTCCTGACTTTC
TRBJ1-4	.	TRBV5-6	few	CASSLATTNEKLFF	TGTGCCAGCAGCTTAGCAACAACTAATGAAAAACTGTTTTTT
TRBJ1-6	.	TRBV7-9	.	CSSSEFKSSYNSPLHF	TGTTCCAGCAGCGAGTTCAAGAGCTCCTATAATTCACCCCTCCACTTT
TRBJ2-7	TRBD1	TRBV18	.	CASSSDRGDEQYF	TGTGCCAGCTCATCGGACAGGGGCGACGAGCAGTACTTC
TRBJ2-1	TRBD2	TRBV5-1	.	CASSLFLQTGTSWTNEQFF	TGCGCCAGCAGCTTGTTTCTACAGACCGGGACTAGCTGGACCAATGAGCAGTTCTTC
TRBJ1-2	.	TRBV28	.	CASSFGPGWYGYTF	TGTGCCAGCAGTTTTGGTCCGGGTTGGTATGGCTACACCTTC
TRBJ1-3	TRBD1	TRBV19	.	CASNDRAAGNTIYF	TGTGCCAGTAATGACAGGGCTGCTGGAAACACCATATATTTT
TRBJ2-7	.	TRBV13	.	CASRQGLSDPSSYEQYF	TGTGCCAGCCGCCAGGGACTTTCCGATCCTAGCTCCTACGAGCAGTACTTC
TRBJ2-1	.	TRBV9	.	CASSVAGGSSYNEQFF	TGTGCCAGCAGCGTCGCAGGGGGGAGCTCCTACAATGAGCAGTTCTTC
TRBJ2-4	.	TRBV2	.	CASSDSPKNIQYF	TGTGCCAGCAGTGACAGTCCCAAAAACATTCAGTACTTC
TRBJ2-2	.	TRBV9	.	CASSATGTGELFF	TGTGCCAGCAGCGCCACAGGGACCGGGGAGCTGTTTTTT
TRBJ2-7	TRBD2	TRBV5-6	.	CASSLGLAGGLYEQYF	TGTGCCAGCAGCTTAGGACTAGCGGGGGGTTTGTACGAGCAGTACTTC
TRBJ1-5	TRBD1	TRBV27	.	CASSATGGSNQPQHF	TGTGCCAGCAGTGCGACAGGGGGGAGCAATCAGCCCCAGCATTTT
TRBJ2-3	TRBD2	TRBV5-1	.	CASSPTPGLAADTQYF	TGCGCCAGCAGCCCCACTCCGGGACTAGCTGCCGATACGCAGTATTTT
TRBJ2-7	TRBD2	TRBV27	once	CASSLPRRVGRDYEQYF	TGTGCCAGCAGTTTACCCAGACGTGTAGGGAGGGACTACGAGCAGTACTTC
TRBJ2-7	TRBD1	TRBV19	.	CASSIKGQHSYEQYF	TGTGCCAGTAGTATAAAGGGACAGCACTCCTACGAGCAGTACTTC
TRBJ1-2	.	TRBV28	once	CASSQGWGGTGYYGYTF	TGTGCCAGCAGTCAAGGCTGGGGAGGCACAGGATACTATGGCTACACCTTC
TRBJ2-1	TRBD2	TRBV7-9	.	CSSSLGAGTSVAYNEQFF	TGTTCCAGCAGCTTAGGGGCCGGGACTAGTGTTGCCTACAATGAGCAGTTCTTC
TRBJ2-5	.	TRBV30	.	CAWSGHLTSGGTQYF	TGTGCCTGGTCCGGCCACCTGACTAGTGGGGGGACCCAGTACTTC
TRBJ1-1	.	TRBV7-9	few	CASSFQNTEAFF	TGTGCCAGCAGCTTCCAGAACACTGAAGCTTTCTTT
TRBJ2-7	.	TRBV4-3	.	CASSQGQGGLHEQYF	TGCGCCAGCAGCCAAGGTCAGGGGGGCCTTCACGAGCAGTACTTC
TRBJ2-7	TRBD1	TRBV29-1	.	CSVEGDTGGMGQYF	TGCAGCGTTGAAGGGGACACAGGGGGCATGGGGCAGTACTTC
TRBJ1-1	TRBD1	TRBV28	few	CASSFRGVYTEAFF	TGTGCCAGCAGTTTCAGGGGGGTTTACACTGAAGCTTTCTTT
TRBJ2-7	TRBD1	TRBV19	.	CASSIAPGTGATPYEQYF	TGTGCCAGTAGTATCGCGCCTGGGACAGGGGCAACCCCCTACGAGCAGTACTTC